The clone carrying this T cell receptor (beta chain) occurred a few times. Antigen specificity is unknown. TCRdb passed the 5' RACE reads through MiXCR, listing each CDR3 protein once. The profile shows 390,000 or so distinct CDR3 sequences, more than 15% of them singletons. The data were taken from a study of T-cell memory formation after mild COVID-19. Study-level background: Clusters were largely donor specific.

There are 17 residues in the CDR3. Germline values: CDR1 KGHSH, CDR2 LQKENI. The V gene end was trimmed by 2 bases and the J gene end by 3 bases; junction bases not matched to a gene: 12. Study-wide results and limits: The study found contracting CD4+ clones mainly in CM and EM and contracting CD8+ clones in EMRA. Memory sampled before infection contained some responding clones, suggesting cross-reactive memory joined. Clones shrinking between day 15 and 85 showed a balanced CD4/CD8 split, and those that grew later tilted toward CD4+.

The source of this sequence is a man younger than 35 who had mild COVID-19 (a few samples of this study predate the infection). Cell type and time point are not known. The rearrangement uses TRBV18 and TRBJ1-1; 7 nucleotides line up with TRBD1. The sample comprised PBMCs or a T cell subset sorted from them (not recorded which). The CDR3 DNA sequence: TGTGCCAGCTCACCAAGCATAATGGCAGGGGGAGACACTGAAGCTTTCTTT. This gives the protein CASSPSIMAGGDTEAFF.